Listed here are 12 T cell receptor beta chains from one sample, sequenced in a study of blood T cell repertoires in COVID-19 (dated by TCRdb to 2020 to 2022). Library preparation employed the immunoSEQ multiplex PCR assay. TCRdb mirrors the immuneACCESS table, restricted to in-frame sequences. Some clones are absent from its copies; in checked studies, under half trace to an unresolved V gene, and the reason for the others is unknown. The sample yields over 250,000 clones; approximately 86% were counted once. Approximately 14% of the sample is held by the ten biggest clonotypes. Sequencing used peripheral blood. These receptors all come from a woman between 70 and 85 years old with COVID-19, enrolled during active disease.

The chain is built from TRBV27 and TRBJ1-2; D uncertain. Per germline, CDR1 MNHEY and CDR2 SMNVEV (reference sequence). The length of the CDR3 is 12 residues. Trimming cost V 6 bases and J 5 bases, with 10 bases left between them. Written as DNA, the CDR3 is TGTGCCAGCAGCCCTGACATGTATGGCTACACCTTC. It codes for CASSPDMYGYTF.

V usage is TRBV29-1 and J usage is TRBJ1-2, with D tentatively TRBD1 (5 bases). The ends were cut back, 7 bases at V and 6 bases at J, with 12 bases in the middle. The CDR3 loop spans 11 amino acids. Germline-derived CDR1 and CDR2 are SQVTM and ANQGSEA. CDR3 sequence reads: CSAWGVDGYTF. In DNA, the CDR3 is TGCAGCGCGTGGGGGGTAGATGGCTACACCTTC.

V and J are TRBV7-2 and TRBJ1-1; TRBD1 matches at 10 bases. The CDR3 length is 16 residues. CDR1 and CDR2 (germline): SGHTA, FQGNSA. V gave up 5 bases and J gave up 4 bases; unmatched junction bases: 10. This CDR3 is CASSLNPTGGVTEAFF. The CDR3 region has the DNA TGTGCCAGCAGCCTAAATCCGACAGGGGGCGTCACTGAAGCTTTCTTT.

The J gene is TRBJ2-1, the V gene TRBV7-2; TRBD2 aligns across 11 bases. This CDR3 spans 15 amino acids. V shed 5 bases, J shed 4 bases, and the junction held 4 bases outside the gene matches. Germline lookup yields CDR1 SGHTA and CDR2 FQGNSA. CDR3 loop: CASSPLAGAYNEQFF. The DNA for the CDR3 is TGTGCCAGCAGCCCACTAGCGGGGGCTTACAATGAGCAGTTCTTC.

The chain uses TRBV30 and TRBJ1-2; D is undetermined. Trimming removed 5 bases from V and 4 bases from J, with 14 bases in between. The germline V gene has CDR1 GTSNPN and CDR2 SVGIG (reference sequence). The CDR3 is 13 residues long. Here the CDR3 reads CAWADGAGYGYTF. The CDR3 DNA is TGTGCCTGGGCGGACGGCGCGGGCTATGGCTACACCTTC.

The chain joins TRBV4-3 to TRBJ2-3; possible D gene TRBD1, 6 bases. Germline CDR1 reads LGHNA; CDR2 reads YSLEER. Trimming removed 1 base at V and 5 bases at J, with 16 bases between. The CDR3 spans 16 residues. The CDR3 region is CASSQAPAGEKDTQYF. CDR3 bases: TGCGCCAGCAGCCAAGCCCCAGCAGGGGAAAAAGATACGCAGTATTTT.

This clone was recorded once. The chain links TRBV7-9 to TRBJ2-1; D remains unclear. V lost 4 bases and J 1 base, leaving 14 bases between the germline ends. CDR1 SEHNR and CDR2 FQNEAQ come from the germline V gene (reference sequence). The CDR3 runs 16 residues. Here the CDR3 reads CASSSTLVLSYNEQFF. The CDR3 DNA reads TGTGCCAGCAGCTCCACGCTCGTACTTTCCTACAATGAGCAGTTCTTC.

The chain recombines TRBV20-1 with TRBJ1-2; D remains unclear. V gave up 6 bases and J gave up 6 bases, with 8 bases separating them. The CDR3 consists of 10 residues. The germline V gene has CDR1 DFQATT and CDR2 SNEGSKA (reference sequence). The CDR3 here is CSAVSHGYTF. The CDR3 nucleotides are TGCAGTGCCGTCAGTCATGGCTACACCTTC.

The chain links TRBV28 to TRBJ1-5; 10 bases fit TRBD1. CDR1 and CDR2 from the germline V gene are MDHEN and SYDVKM. CDR3 length: 17 amino acids. V dropped 3 bases and J dropped 2; count of bases not matched to a gene: 7. CDR3 in DNA: TGTGCCAGCAGTTTTCTTTCCGGGACAGGGGGCAATCAGCCCCAGCATTTT. This translates into CASSFLSGTGGNQPQHF.

The J gene is TRBJ2-1, the V gene TRBV21-1; TRBD2 is the table's D call and was not checked against the DNA. TRBV21-1 constitutes a pseudogene. The CDR3 consists of 14 residues. The CDR3 DNA reads as TGTGCCAGCAGCAAAGCGGAGACTATTAATGAGCAGTTCTTC. This translates into CASSKAETINEQFF.

This rearrangement joins TRBV6-2 or TRBV6-3 to TRBJ1-2; no definite D call. Trimming cost V 0 bases and J 7 bases, with 12 bases left between them. CDR3 length: 14 amino acids. CDR1 is MNHEY and CDR2 is SVGEGT in the germline V gene. In DNA form, the CDR3 reads TGTGCCAGCAGTTACTCGAGGCGGATGGGTGGCTACACCTTC. It encodes CASSYSRRMGGYTF.

The chain links TRBV4-3 to TRBJ2-1, with a tentative D call TRBD2 (5 bases). Trimming shortened V by 1 base and J by 2 bases, and 12 bases separated the two germline ends. Germline CDR1 LGHNA, CDR2 YSLEER. This CDR3 is built from 16 residues. CDR3: CASSQGRLATYNEQFF. The CDR3, as DNA: TGCGCCAGCAGCCAAGGACGCTTAGCGACCTACAATGAGCAGTTCTTC.